This T cell receptor beta chain was sequenced during a study of regulatory T cells in long-lasting Graves disease. As to time point: newly diagnosed GD, antithyroid drugs for less than 3 months. Researchers made the TCR library from RNA that was extracted from PBMCs. Trimming shortened V by 5 bases and J by 9 bases, and 26 bases separated the two germline ends. CDR3 length equals 17 residues. The germline V gene encodes CDR1 PRHDT and CDR2 FYEKMQ (reference sequence). Both iRepertoire HTBI primers and Arm-PCR of CDR3 regions were used to build the TCR beta libraries. TCRdb reprocessed the multiplex PCR reads via MiXCR and lists one record per CDR3 protein. Found here are around 500,000 distinct CDR3 sequences, around an eighth of them singletons; the top ten hold 8.5% to 10%. In addition, the sample was reused for a study of T cells in Graves' hyperthyroidism and ophthalmopathy.

The sample here was peripheral blood mononuclear cells (PBMCs), taken at new diagnosis, from a patient treated with antithyroid drugs. This chain links TRBV13 with TRBJ2-1; possibly TRBD2 for D (6 bases). The sequence was collected from a man between 25 and 39 years old with Graves disease. The CDR3 sequence is CASSPKTGTGGILEQFF. The DNA for the CDR3 is TGTGCCAGCAGCCCGAAGACCGGGACTGGCGGGATACTTGAGCAGTTCTTC.